This T cell receptor beta chain was captured in a study of blood T cell repertoires in COVID-19. Whole-study context: The analysed material was cDNA or gDNA that came from T cells, B-cell-depleted T cells, or PBMCs.

Per the germline V gene, CDR1 is MGHRA and CDR2 is YSYEKL. Trimming took 6 bases from V and 6 from J, leaving 27 bases between them. The CDR3 has 18 amino acids. Sequencing used immunoSEQ multiplex PCR; TCRdb keeps in-frame clones, though not all of them. The table lists some 140,000 clones, approximately 86% of them singletons. The source of this sequence is a man aged 60 to 69 with COVID-19, enrolled during active disease. V gene TRBV4-1 combines with J gene TRBJ2-1, with D possibly TRBD2 on 6 matching bases. The sequenced material came from peripheral blood. The CDR3 DNA follows: TGCGCCAGCAGTGTCCCAAAAAAGTGGTCGCGGGATGGCAATGAGCAGTTCTTC. Translation: CASSVPKKWSRDGNEQFF.